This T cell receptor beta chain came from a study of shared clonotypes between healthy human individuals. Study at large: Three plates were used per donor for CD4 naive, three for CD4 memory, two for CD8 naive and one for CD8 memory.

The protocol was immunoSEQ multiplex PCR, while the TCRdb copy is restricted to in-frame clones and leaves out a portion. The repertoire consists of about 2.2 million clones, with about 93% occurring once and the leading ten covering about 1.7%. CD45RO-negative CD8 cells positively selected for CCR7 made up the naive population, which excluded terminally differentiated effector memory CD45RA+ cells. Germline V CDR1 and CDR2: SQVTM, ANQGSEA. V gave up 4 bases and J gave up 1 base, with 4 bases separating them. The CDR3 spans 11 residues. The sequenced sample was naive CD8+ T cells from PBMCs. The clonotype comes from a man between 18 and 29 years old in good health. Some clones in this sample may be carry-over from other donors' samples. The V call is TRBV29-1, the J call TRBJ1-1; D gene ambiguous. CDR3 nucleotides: TGCAGCGTTGTCTCGAACACTGAAGCTTTCTTT. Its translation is CSVVSNTEAFF.